The subject of this entry is one T cell receptor beta chain. What this receptor recognizes is not known. No base qualities exist here, and no much larger clone lies one base off it. Whole blood was collected in K2EDTA tubes by collaborating institutions according to the institutions' own protocols. Collaborator samples were shipped for TCRbeta analysis as frozen whole blood, isolated PBMCs, or DNA extracted from either sample type. The CDR3 contains 13 residues, cysteine and phenylalanine counted. Of all the DNA, just the CDR3 is kept, 39 bases in frame from base 1. V is cut by 2 bases and J by 2 bases, and the space between the germline ends is 6 bases. CDR1 WNHNN and CDR2 SYGVQD were looked up in the germline V gene (reference sequence). The source of the sample is a study of blood T cell repertoires in COVID-19 (TCRdb year 2020). Concerning the study at large: Collaborator samples came from the United States, Italy and Spain and covered acute and convalescent phases of COVID-19. Sample metadata almost always included a de-identified subject ID, COVID-19 status, age in years and sex. The samples were drawn from two sources: the first 160 participants of the ongoing ImmuneRACE study, and 950 to 1,500 subjects contributed by 6 global collaborators. The repertoires were released in a freely available public database meant as a resource for research on the immune response to SARS-CoV-2. Deeply sampled blood TCRbeta repertoires from subjects exposed to, actively infected with, or recovered from COVID-19 were included in the dataset. The prospective study material was composed of cDNA or gDNA derived from T cells, B-cell-depleted T cells, or PBMCs. HLA class I and class II types, where available, came from metadata supplied by the sample provider rather than from assay-based typing. Points the paper makes about the study in general: Clinical and demographic metadata were provided uncurated, with the amount varying by source and participant.

The immunoSEQ Assay, a bias-controlled multiplex PCR, was used to amplify TCRbeta CDR3 regions from genomic DNA. The study's processing was this. Within the assay, amplification of reference gene primers was used to estimate how many nucleated cells each sample contained. To quantify the absolute abundance of each unique TCRbeta CDR3 rearrangement, sequence reads were collapsed and filtered. For each sample, productive Simpson clonality was calculated by taking the square root of Simpson's diversity index across productive rearrangements. The table was pulled from immuneACCESS by TCRdb, which kept in-frame rearrangements only. Such tables lose some clones; where checked, under half of the loss comes from unresolved V genes, and the rest has no known cause. The DNA gave D and trimming, while V, J and clone size come from that table. The sample data list about 140,000 clones, and 79% of these were observed just once. Of the sample, approximately 4% is held by the ten largest clones.

Sample: peripheral blood. The chain is assembled from TRBV10-1 and TRBJ1-2, with the identity of the D gene unclear. This TCR came from a man aged 55 to 70 with acute or convalescent COVID-19. CDR3 protein: CASSEGGNYGYTF. The DNA is TGCGCCAGCAGTGAGGGCGGAAACTATGGCTACACCTTC.